Each of the 18 T cell receptor beta chains below was sequenced from the same sample in a study of blood T cell repertoires in COVID-19 (dated by TCRdb to about 2020). The protocol used for the library was the immunoSEQ multiplex PCR assay. Drawn from immuneACCESS, this table holds only the in-frame rearrangements with V and J called that TCRdb kept. Clones are partly lost; checked studies trace under half to an unresolved V gene and leave the rest unexplained. This sample is represented by around 170,000 clones; about 88% of them were singletons. Jointly, the top ten make up roughly an eighth of the sample. Material for sequencing was peripheral blood. The receptors originated from a young man with active or convalescent COVID-19.

The rearrangement links TRBV3-1 (or the pseudogene TRBV3-2) to TRBJ1-6, with a tentative D call TRBD1 (5 bases). Germline V CDR1 and CDR2: LGHDT, YNNKEL (reference sequence). Between the trimmed V and J ends, which lost 5 bases and 10 bases, there was a span of 21 bases. The CDR3 is 16 amino acids. CDR3 in amino acids: CASSLEGVHVGSPLHF. In DNA, the CDR3 is TGTGCCAGCAGCTTAGAAGGGGTGCACGTAGGGTCACCCCTCCACTTT.

The CDR3 loop reads CASSLPGGFGGYTF. CDR3 bases: TGTGCCAGCAGCCTGCCGGGGGGGTTTGGTGGCTACACCTTC. The rearrangement uses TRBV21-1 and TRBJ1-2. TRBV21-1 corresponds to a pseudogene. This CDR3 is built from 14 residues.

The chain uses TRBV19 and TRBJ2-1; 13 bases line up with TRBD2. This CDR3 is 15 amino acids long. V shed 5 bases and J 6 bases; nucleotides not matched to a gene: 4. Per the germline V gene, CDR1 is LNHDA and CDR2 is SQIVND (reference sequence). CDR3 DNA sequence: TGTGCCAGTAGTCAGGGACTAGCGGGGTCCAATGAGCAGTTCTTC. Amino acid sequence: CASSQGLAGSNEQFF.

The V gene is TRBV19, the J gene TRBJ1-1; D uncertain. Germline CDR1 LNHDA, CDR2 SQIVND (reference sequence). The CDR3 is 14 amino acids. The germline V and J ends were trimmed by 3 bases and 6 bases, with 14 bases remaining between them. CDR3 in DNA: TGTGCCAGTAGTATCGGTGCGGGTTGGGCTGAAGCTTTCTTT. It yields the protein CASSIGAGWAEAFF.

This clone has more than one count but fewer than ten. The chain links TRBV18 to TRBJ1-1, with 9 bases matching TRBD1. V was clipped by 6 bases and J by 3 bases; unmatched bases: 5. The CDR3 contains 14 residues. CDR1 and CDR2 from the germline V gene are KGHSH and LQKENI. In nucleotides, the CDR3 is TGTGCCAGCTCTCCTACAGGGGGCTACACTGAAGCTTTCTTT. It codes for CASSPTGGYTEAFF.

This chain connects TRBV19 to TRBJ2-6; possible D gene TRBD2, 6 bases. The length of the CDR3 is 16 residues. CDR1 is LNHDA and CDR2 is SQIVND in the germline V gene (reference sequence). The V end lost 3 bases, the J end lost 0 bases, and 9 bases lay between the germline ends. CDR3 loop: CASSISGSSGANVLTF. The CDR3 region has the DNA TGTGCCAGTAGTATTAGCGGCAGCTCTGGGGCCAACGTCCTGACTTTC.

This clone was observed a few times. This chain connects TRBV6-5 to TRBJ2-5, with D possibly TRBD1 on 5 matching bases. With 5 bases removed from V and 0 bases from J, the gap between germline ends came to 7 bases. The CDR3 runs to 13 residues. CDR1 is MNHEY, CDR2 SVGAGI, per germline. CDR3 sequence reads: CASSHRNQETQYF. The CDR3 DNA sequence: TGTGCCAGCAGTCACAGGAACCAAGAGACCCAGTACTTC.

This sequence joins TRBV15 and TRBJ1-6; the D is unclear. The CDR3 has 18 amino acids. From germline, CDR1 is LNHNV and CDR2 YYDKDF (reference sequence). Trimming took 0 bases from V and 2 from J, leaving 14 bases between them. As DNA, the CDR3 is TGTGCCACCAGCAGAGAAGAGACGGCCCAGGCCTATAATTCACCCCTCCACTTT. Its translation: CATSREETAQAYNSPLHF.

This chain links TRBV4-3 with TRBJ2-1, with no clear D. Germline V gives CDR1 LGHNA, CDR2 YSLEER. V was shortened by 0 bases and J by 0 bases, with 15 bases between the two germline ends. CDR3 length: 18 residues. CDR3 sequence (DNA): TGCGCCAGCAGCCAAGATCTTGGCAGACTGAGCTCCTACAATGAGCAGTTCTTC. Its protein is CASSQDLGRLSSYNEQFF.

The count of this clone is one. This chain joins TRBV18 and TRBJ1-4; tentatively, D is TRBD1 (6 bases). The CDR3 is 12 amino acids. Germline V lookup: CDR1 KGHSH, CDR2 LQKENI. With 3 bases removed from V and 12 bases from J, the gap between germline ends came to 11 bases. The CDR3 protein is CASSPTTGELFF. In DNA form, the CDR3 reads TGTGCCAGCTCACCTACGACAGGAGAACTGTTTTTT.

The chain employs TRBV24-1 and TRBJ2-7; 8 nucleotides align to TRBD1. The CDR3 totals 16 residues. Germline V gene sequence: CDR1 KGHDR, CDR2 SFDVKD. V dropped 4 bases and J dropped 2; count of bases not matched to a gene: 9. The CDR3 DNA follows: TGTGCCACCAGTGACCGCCCGGACAGGGCGCCCTACGAGCAGTACTTC. Translation gives CATSDRPDRAPYEQYF.

On this clone itself: The identical CDR3 is also encoded by other nucleotide sequences in the sample. The chain links TRBV5-8 to TRBJ2-7; no reliable D call. The CDR3 extends over 13 amino acids. Trimming removed 4 bases from V and 2 bases from J, with 10 bases in between. The germline gives CDR1 SGHTS, CDR2 YDEGEE. The CDR3 bases are TGTGCCAGCAGCCCCGTCTTTCCCTACGAGCAGTACTTC. Translated: CASSPVFPYEQYF.

The J gene is TRBJ1-6, the V gene TRBV11-2; 7 bases are a match to TRBD1. Germline CDR1 and CDR2: SGHAT and FQNNGV. This CDR3 is 15 amino acids long. After removal of 4 bases from V and 6 bases from J, the junction contained 6 bases not matched to a gene. The CDR3 coding sequence is TGTGCCAGCAGCTCACAGGGGCTAGGTAATTCACCCCTCCACTTT. It encodes CASSSQGLGNSPLHF.

The chain carries TRBV25-1 and TRBJ2-4; TRBD2 matches at 12 bases. Germline V gives CDR1 MGHDK, CDR2 SYGVNS. The CDR3 covers 15 residues. The V gene end was trimmed by 4 bases and the J gene end by 8 bases; junction bases not matched to a gene: 6. In DNA form, the CDR3 reads TGTGCCAGCAGTGGACTAGCGGGAGAGGTCGACATTCAGTACTTC. Its protein is CASSGLAGEVDIQYF.

Here the CDR3 DNA reads TGTGCCGGGGGGACTAGCGGGAGCCCTTTCGAGCAGTACTTC. This translates into CAGGTSGSPFEQYF. The genes are TRBV2 and TRBJ2-7; 14 positions match TRBD2. There are 14 residues in the CDR3. V shed 11 bases, J shed 6 bases, and the junction held 9 bases outside the gene matches. CDR1 and CDR2 (germline): SNHLY, FYNNEI.

The CDR3 spells CASSLNREENYGYTF. The CDR3 DNA is TGTGCCAGCAGCTTAAATCGGGAAGAGAACTATGGCTACACCTTC. The J gene is TRBJ1-2, the V gene TRBV7-8; D gene unclear. The germline CDR1 and CDR2 sequences are SGHVS and FQNEAQ. CDR3 length: 15 residues. V lost 2 bases and J lost 2, with 12 bases in between.

The rearrangement joins TRBV7-8 to TRBJ1-1, with unresolved D. V was clipped by 4 bases and J by 4 bases, with 16 bases between them. The CDR3 has 15 amino acids. Germline-derived CDR1 and CDR2 are SGHVS and FQNEAQ. In nucleotides, the CDR3 is TGTGCCAGCAGCTACCCTAACCGGGAGGGCACTGAAGCTTTCTTT. Its translation is CASSYPNREGTEAFF. Supplemented by reference TRBV7-8 and TRBJ1-1, the full variable domain reads GAGVSQSPRYKVAKRGQDVALRCDPISGHVSLFWYQQALGQGPEFLTYFQNEAQLDKSGLPSDRFFAERPEGSVSTLKIQRTQQEDSAVYLCASSYPNREGTEAFFGQGTRLTVV.

The chain combines TRBV2 with TRBJ2-6; no firm D call. Between the trimmed V and J ends, which lost 7 bases and 0 bases, there was a span of 10 bases. In germline, CDR1 is SNHLY, CDR2 FYNNEI. This CDR3 has 15 residues. The CDR3 spells CASMRIISGANVLTF. The CDR3 nucleotides are TGTGCCAGCATGAGGATCATCTCTGGGGCCAACGTCCTGACTTTC.